The rows below give T cell receptor beta chains drawn from one sample of a study of T cell repertoires in cytomegalovirus infection. Via MiXCR, TCRdb re-called the reads, giving one row per CDR3 protein. Of approximately 240,000 distinct CDR3 sequences in the sample, about 12% were seen once. Material for sequencing was PBMCs. The receptor set was obtained from a human donor in good health (CMV status not recorded). Some clones in this sample may be carry-over from other donors' samples. CDR3s include the opening cysteine and the closing phenylalanine or tryptophan. The D gene is left open where the match is weak. Rows give clone size only sometimes, using once, few, many, or a class for an expanded clone.

D: TRBD2
J: TRBJ2-5
size: many
V: TRBV29-1
CDR3: CSVRTSQETQYF
DNA: TGCAGCGTTAGGACTAGCCAAGAGACCCAGTACTTC

D: NA
J: TRBJ1-1
size: many
V: TRBV6-1
CDR3: CASGRMNTEAFF
DNA: TGTGCCAGCGGCCGGATGAACACTGAAGCTTTCTTT

D: NA
J: TRBJ2-7
size: many
V: TRBV27
CDR3: CASSPPSPNEQYF
DNA: TGTGCCAGCAGTCCACCGTCCCCCAACGAGCAGTACTTC

D: TRBD2
J: TRBJ2-1
size: many
V: TRBV6-2/TRBV6-3
CDR3: CASSYLSGREHNEQFF
DNA: TGTGCCAGCAGTTACCTCAGCGGGAGGGAGCACAATGAGCAGTTCTTC

D: NA
J: TRBJ2-4
size: NA
V: TRBV5-4
CDR3: CASSNEVVGTAKNIQYF
DNA: TGTGCCAGCAGCAATGAGGTTGTAGGGACAGCCAAAAACATTCAGTACTTC

D: TRBD2
J: TRBJ2-1
size: NA
V: TRBV29-1
CDR3: CSVLGLAGSTAYNEQFF
DNA: TGCAGCGTTCTAGGACTAGCGGGAAGTACGGCCTACAATGAGCAGTTCTTC

D: TRBD1
J: TRBJ1-5
size: few
V: TRBV6-1
CDR3: CASSRLGGQGRNQPQHF
DNA: TGTGCCAGCAGTAGATTGGGGGGACAGGGACGAAATCAGCCCCAGCATTTT

D: TRBD2
J: TRBJ2-2
size: many
V: TRBV12-3/TRBV12-4
CDR3: CASSPPPLLAGSNTGELFF
DNA: TGTGCCAGCAGTCCCCCTCCTCTTTTAGCGGGGTCTAACACCGGGGAGCTGTTTTTT

D: NA
J: TRBJ1-1
size: NA
V: TRBV11-2
CDR3: CASQRVAEAFF
DNA: TGTGCCAGTCAACGGGTCGCTGAAGCTTTCTTT

D: NA
J: TRBJ2-7
size: NA
V: TRBV12-5
CDR3: CASGSPLSGSYEQYF
DNA: TGTGCTAGTGGTTCCCCCCTGAGTGGTAGTTACGAGCAGTACTTC

D: NA
J: TRBJ1-2
size: few
V: TRBV5-6
CDR3: CASSLGQEAGYGYTF
DNA: TGTGCCAGCAGCTTGGGACAGGAAGCAGGTTATGGCTACACCTTC

D: TRBD1
J: TRBJ1-5
size: many
V: TRBV7-8
CDR3: CASSSGQVRGRIQPQHF
DNA: TGTGCCAGCAGCTCCGGGCAAGTGAGGGGGCGCATTCAGCCCCAGCATTTT

D: NA
J: TRBJ1-1
size: few
V: TRBV6-2/TRBV6-3
CDR3: CATGGYSYMNTEAFF
DNA: TGTGCCACCGGAGGCTATTCTTACATGAACACTGAAGCTTTCTTT

D: NA
J: TRBJ2-1
size: NA
V: TRBV5-3
CDR3: CASFWGYGDLGFF
DNA: TGTGCCAGCTTCTGGGGCTATGGGGACCTCGGGTTCTTC

D: NA
J: TRBJ1-5
size: few
V: TRBV12-3/TRBV12-4
CDR3: CASTSGTANQPQHF
DNA: TGTGCCAGCACCTCCGGGACGGCGAATCAGCCCCAGCATTTT

D: TRBD1
J: TRBJ2-7
size: once
V: TRBV28
CDR3: CASTFRGQVWEQYF
DNA: TGTGCCAGCACCTTTCGGGGACAGGTTTGGGAGCAGTACTTC

D: NA
J: TRBJ2-4
size: few
V: TRBV2
CDR3: CASSEDAALAKNIQYF
DNA: TGTGCCAGCAGTGAAGATGCTGCTCTGGCCAAAAACATTCAGTACTTC

D: NA
J: TRBJ1-5
size: few
V: TRBV4-3
CDR3: CASSQDAGNLGNQPQHF
DNA: TGCGCCAGCAGCCAAGATGCCGGGAATCTTGGAAATCAGCCCCAGCATTTT

D: NA
J: TRBJ1-1
size: many
V: TRBV4-1
CDR3: CASSQLADRRNTEAFF
DNA: TGCGCCAGCAGCCAACTAGCGGACAGACGGAACACTGAAGCTTTCTTT

D: TRBD1
J: TRBJ1-5
size: NA
V: TRBV2
CDR3: CASRPDRGHQPQHF
DNA: TGTGCCAGCAGACCAGACAGGGGTCATCAGCCCCAGCATTTT

D: TRBD2
J: TRBJ2-3
size: many
V: TRBV7-2
CDR3: CASSRAGGPADTQYF
DNA: TGTGCCAGCAGCCGAGCGGGAGGGCCCGCAGATACGCAGTATTTT

D: TRBD2
J: TRBJ2-3
size: many
V: TRBV7-2
CDR3: CASSLGTSGSGSDTQYF
DNA: TGTGCCAGCAGCTTAGGGACTAGCGGGAGCGGCTCAGATACGCAGTATTTT

D: TRBD1
J: TRBJ2-7
size: NA
V: TRBV5-1
CDR3: CASSLGQGNIYEQNF
DNA: TGCGCCAGCAGCTTGGGACAGGGAAATATCTACGAGCAGAACTTC

D: NA
J: TRBJ1-1
size: many
V: TRBV28
CDR3: CASSLSLGWGQGEAFF
DNA: TGTGCCAGCAGTTTATCCCTCGGGTGGGGGCAGGGTGAAGCTTTCTTT

D: NA
J: TRBJ2-3
size: many
V: TRBV7-2
CDR3: CASSLGRRDTQYF
DNA: TGTGCCAGCAGCTTAGGCCGGAGGGATACGCAGTATTTT

D: TRBD1
J: TRBJ2-3
size: many
V: TRBV11-2
CDR3: CASSLERDRGRKDTQYF
DNA: TGTGCCAGCAGCTTAGAGAGAGACAGGGGGCGAAAAGATACGCAGTATTTT

D: TRBD1
J: TRBJ2-7
size: few
V: TRBV6-2/TRBV6-3
CDR3: CASSYSGTGDEQYF
DNA: TGTGCCAGCAGTTACTCCGGGACAGGGGACGAGCAGTACTTC

D: TRBD1
J: TRBJ2-3
size: NA
V: TRBV5-1
CDR3: CASSLEVAGGTDTQYF
DNA: TGCGCCAGCAGCTTGGAGGTGGCAGGGGGAACAGATACGCAGTATTTT

D: NA
J: TRBJ2-1
size: few
V: TRBV28
CDR3: CASSLSGERYNEQFF
DNA: TGTGCCAGCAGTTTAAGCGGAGAGAGGTACAATGAGCAGTTCTTC

D: TRBD2
J: TRBJ2-7
size: many
V: TRBV28
CDR3: CASRLTSGSPYEQYF
DNA: TGTGCCAGCAGACTTACTAGCGGGAGCCCCTACGAGCAGTACTTC

D: NA
J: TRBJ1-1
size: few
V: TRBV29-1
CDR3: CSVRDDRRPDEAFF
DNA: TGCAGCGTTCGAGACGACAGGCGGCCTGATGAAGCTTTCTTT

D: TRBD1
J: TRBJ1-6
size: NA
V: TRBV28
CDR3: CATTGQGNSPLHF
DNA: TGTGCCACTACGGGACAGGGGAATTCACCCCTCCACTTT

D: NA
J: TRBJ2-5
size: NA
V: TRBV7-2
CDR3: CASSLASKGRETQYF
DNA: TGTGCCAGCAGCTTAGCCTCGAAGGGGAGAGAGACCCAGTACTTC

D: NA
J: TRBJ2-2
size: NA
V: TRBV9
CDR3: CASSARDGYTGELFF
DNA: TGTGCCAGCAGCGCCCGGGACGGGTACACCGGGGAGCTGTTTTTT

D: TRBD1
J: TRBJ2-7
size: many
V: TRBV7-9
CDR3: CASSRDRGLHEQYF
DNA: TGTGCCAGCAGCCGGGACAGGGGGTTGCACGAGCAGTACTTC

D: TRBD2
J: TRBJ2-4
size: many
V: TRBV6-1
CDR3: CASSTVQWGGNAKNIQYF
DNA: TGTGCCAGCAGTACCGTTCAGTGGGGAGGGAACGCCAAAAACATTCAGTACTTC

D: NA
J: TRBJ1-6
size: few
V: TRBV25-1
CDR3: CASRGPGRNSPLHF
DNA: TGTGCCAGCAGGGGACCGGGCCGCAATTCACCCCTCCACTTT

D: TRBD2
J: TRBJ2-1
size: few
V: TRBV11-3
CDR3: CASTGGTGSSEQFF
DNA: TGTGCCAGTACCGGGGGGACGGGGAGTAGTGAGCAGTTCTTC

D: NA
J: TRBJ2-2
size: many
V: TRBV7-2
CDR3: CASSLSAPPGELFF
DNA: TGTGCCAGCAGCTTATCGGCCCCCCCCGGGGAGCTGTTTTTT

D: NA
J: TRBJ2-3
size: few
V: TRBV6-1
CDR3: CASSDRGGLSTDTQYF
DNA: TGTGCCAGCAGTGACAGGGGGGGCCTGAGCACAGATACGCAGTATTTT

D: TRBD2
J: TRBJ2-3
size: many
V: TRBV7-9
CDR3: CASSSTRTRNTDTQYF
DNA: TGTGCCAGCAGCTCGACACGGACTAGAAACACAGATACGCAGTATTTT

D: NA
J: TRBJ2-6
size: NA
V: TRBV19
CDR3: CASSVTLGANVLTF
DNA: TGTGCCAGTAGTGTCACTCTGGGGGCCAACGTCCTGACTTTC

D: TRBD2
J: TRBJ2-1
size: few
V: TRBV7-9
CDR3: CASSFSGGHYNEQFF
DNA: TGTGCCAGCAGCTTTAGCGGGGGGCACTACAATGAGCAGTTCTTC

D: TRBD2
J: TRBJ2-7
size: many
V: TRBV20-1
CDR3: CSARVGLAPYEQYF
DNA: TGCAGTGCTAGAGTGGGACTAGCGCCCTACGAGCAGTACTTC

D: TRBD2
J: TRBJ2-1
size: few
V: TRBV28
CDR3: CASSFLAGGSNEQFF
DNA: TGTGCCAGCAGTTTTCTAGCGGGAGGCTCCAATGAGCAGTTCTTC

D: NA
J: TRBJ1-1
size: many
V: TRBV10-3
CDR3: CAGGTSNTEAFF
DNA: TGTGCCGGCGGGACGTCGAACACTGAAGCTTTCTTT

D: NA
J: TRBJ2-7
size: NA
V: TRBV6-2/TRBV6-3
CDR3: CASSTIQFPSYEQYF
DNA: TGTGCCAGCAGCACAATCCAGTTTCCCTCCTACGAGCAGTACTTC

D: NA
J: TRBJ2-7
size: NA
V: TRBV20-1
CDR3: CSARDSGWHEQYF
DNA: TGCAGTGCTAGAGATTCAGGGTGGCACGAGCAGTACTTC

D: TRBD2
J: TRBJ2-2
size: many
V: TRBV6-1
CDR3: CASRGLAGEASTGELFF
DNA: TGTGCCAGCAGGGGACTAGCGGGAGAGGCGAGCACCGGGGAGCTGTTTTTT

D: TRBD2
J: TRBJ2-2
size: many
V: TRBV11-1
CDR3: CASSSISGRGTGELFF
DNA: TGTGCCAGCAGCTCCATTAGCGGGAGGGGTACCGGGGAGCTGTTTTTT

D: NA
J: TRBJ2-6
size: few
V: TRBV12-3/TRBV12-4
CDR3: CASSLARGVGANVLTF
DNA: TGTGCCAGCAGTTTAGCGCGAGGGGTCGGGGCCAACGTCCTGACTTTC

D: NA
J: TRBJ1-1
size: NA
V: TRBV20-1
CDR3: CSAREGIAEAFF
DNA: TGCAGTGCTAGAGAGGGTATCGCTGAAGCTTTCTTT